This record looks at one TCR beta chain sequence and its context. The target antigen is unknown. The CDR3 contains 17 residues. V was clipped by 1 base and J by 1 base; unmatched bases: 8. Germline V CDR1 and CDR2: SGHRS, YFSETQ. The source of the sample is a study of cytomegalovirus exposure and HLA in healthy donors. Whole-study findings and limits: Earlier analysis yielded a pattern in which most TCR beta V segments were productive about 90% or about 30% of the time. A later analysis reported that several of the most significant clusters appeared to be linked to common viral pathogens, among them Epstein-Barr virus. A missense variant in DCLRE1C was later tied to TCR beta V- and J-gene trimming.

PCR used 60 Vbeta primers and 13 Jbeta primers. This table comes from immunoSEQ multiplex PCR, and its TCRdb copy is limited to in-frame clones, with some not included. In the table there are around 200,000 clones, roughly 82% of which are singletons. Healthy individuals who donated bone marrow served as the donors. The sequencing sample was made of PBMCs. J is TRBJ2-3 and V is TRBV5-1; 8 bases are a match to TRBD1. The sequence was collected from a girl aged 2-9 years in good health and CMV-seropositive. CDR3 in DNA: TGCGCCAGCAGCTTGTCCAGGGGGCGTGAGGGCACAGATACGCAGTATTTT. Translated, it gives CASSLSRGREGTDTQYF.